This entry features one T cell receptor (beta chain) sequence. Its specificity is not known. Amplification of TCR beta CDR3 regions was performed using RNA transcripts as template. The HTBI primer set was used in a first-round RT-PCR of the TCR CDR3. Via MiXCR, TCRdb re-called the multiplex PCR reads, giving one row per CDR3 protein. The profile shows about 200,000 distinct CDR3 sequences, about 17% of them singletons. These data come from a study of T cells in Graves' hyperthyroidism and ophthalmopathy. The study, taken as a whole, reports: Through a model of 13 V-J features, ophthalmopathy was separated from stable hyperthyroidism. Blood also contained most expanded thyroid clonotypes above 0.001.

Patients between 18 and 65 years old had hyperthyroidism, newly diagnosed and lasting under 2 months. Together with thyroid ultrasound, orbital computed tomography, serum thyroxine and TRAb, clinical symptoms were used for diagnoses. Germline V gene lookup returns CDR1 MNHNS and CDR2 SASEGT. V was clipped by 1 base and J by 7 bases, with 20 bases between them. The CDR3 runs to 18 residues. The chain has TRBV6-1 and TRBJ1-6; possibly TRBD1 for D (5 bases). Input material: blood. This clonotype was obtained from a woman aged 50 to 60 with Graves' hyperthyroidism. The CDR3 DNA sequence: TGTGCCAGCAGTGAAGGTCCCTGGTCAGGGTTACGGAATTCACCCCTCCACTTT. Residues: CASSEGPWSGLRNSPLHF.